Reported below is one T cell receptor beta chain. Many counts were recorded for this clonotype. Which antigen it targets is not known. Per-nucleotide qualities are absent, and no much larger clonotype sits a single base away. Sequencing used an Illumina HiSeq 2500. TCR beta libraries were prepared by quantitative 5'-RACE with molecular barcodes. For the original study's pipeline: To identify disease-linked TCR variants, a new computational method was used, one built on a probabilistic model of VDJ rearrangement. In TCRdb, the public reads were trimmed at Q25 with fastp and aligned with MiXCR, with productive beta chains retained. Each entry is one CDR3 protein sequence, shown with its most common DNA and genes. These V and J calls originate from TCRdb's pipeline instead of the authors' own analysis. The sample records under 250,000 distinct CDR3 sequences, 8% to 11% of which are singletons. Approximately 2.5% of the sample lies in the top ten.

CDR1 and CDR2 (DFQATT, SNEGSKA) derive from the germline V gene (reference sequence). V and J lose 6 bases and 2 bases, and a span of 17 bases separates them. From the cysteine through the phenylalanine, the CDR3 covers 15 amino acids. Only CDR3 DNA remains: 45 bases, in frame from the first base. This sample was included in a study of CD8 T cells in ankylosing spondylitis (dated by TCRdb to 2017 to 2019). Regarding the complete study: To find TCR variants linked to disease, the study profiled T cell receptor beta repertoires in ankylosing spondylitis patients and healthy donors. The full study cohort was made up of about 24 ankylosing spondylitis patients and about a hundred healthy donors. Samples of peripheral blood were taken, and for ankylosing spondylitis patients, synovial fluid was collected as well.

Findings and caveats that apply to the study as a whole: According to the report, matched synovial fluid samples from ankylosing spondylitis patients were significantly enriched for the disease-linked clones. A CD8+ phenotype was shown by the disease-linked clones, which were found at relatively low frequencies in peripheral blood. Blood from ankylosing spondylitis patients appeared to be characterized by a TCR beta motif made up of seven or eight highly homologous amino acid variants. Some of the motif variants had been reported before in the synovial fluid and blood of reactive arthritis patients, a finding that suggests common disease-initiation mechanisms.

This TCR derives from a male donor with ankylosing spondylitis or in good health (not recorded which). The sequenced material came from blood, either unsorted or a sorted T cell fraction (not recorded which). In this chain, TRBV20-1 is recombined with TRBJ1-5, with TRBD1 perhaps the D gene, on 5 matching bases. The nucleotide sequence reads TGCAGTGCCCAGGACGCGGGACGTGGCAATCAGCCCCAGCATTTT. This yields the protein CSAQDAGRGNQPQHF.